This TCR delta chain emerged from a study of γδ T cells in repeated Plasmodium falciparum infection. Study summary: Donors were malaria-exposed Malian children or age- and gender-matched Australian children.

TRG and TRD sequences were obtained from every sorted gammadelta sample. TCRdb re-identified clones in the multiplex PCR reads via CATT. The data contain roughly 90,000 delta-chain clones, approximately 0.96% of them singletons. The CDR3 loop spans 22 amino acids. Germline loops: CDR1 TSWWSYY, CDR2 QGS. Of note for this clone: The protein given by TCRdb reflects a much larger clone and differs at residue 3 from this DNA's translation, likely from a read error; the protein shown is the DNA's translation.

Flow sorting of PBMC yielded separate Vgamma9/Vdelta2+ and Vdelta2-negative gammadelta T cell populations for bulk repertoire analysis. The receptor comes from a pool of human donors (malaria-infected and uninfected, not separated). V gene TRDV1 combines with J gene TRDJ1; D might be TRDD2 or TRDD3, each matching 7 bases. The J gene, left out of TCRdb, was set here by checking the DNA against germline. The sample was gamma-delta T cells from blood. The CDR3 reads CAPGDPGFLQGGILRRGDKLIF. The CDR3 DNA reads TGTGCTCCTGGGGACCCTGGATTCCTACAAGGGGGGATCCTCCGGCGCGGCGATAAACTCATCTTT.